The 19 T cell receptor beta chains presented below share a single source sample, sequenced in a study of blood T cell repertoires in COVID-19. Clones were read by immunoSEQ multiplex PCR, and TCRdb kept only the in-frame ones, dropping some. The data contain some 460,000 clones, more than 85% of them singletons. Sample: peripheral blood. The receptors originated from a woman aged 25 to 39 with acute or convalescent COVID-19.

CDR3 nucleotide sequence: TGTGCCAGCAGCCGATATAGCGGGGGGGGCACAGATACGCAGTATTTT. Residues: CASSRYSGGGTDTQYF. This chain joins TRBV3-1 (or the pseudogene TRBV3-2) and TRBJ2-3, with TRBD2 matching over 11 bases. CDR3 length: 16 residues. Germline V lookup: CDR1 LGHDT, CDR2 YNNKEL (reference sequence). V shed 4 bases, J shed 1 base, and the junction held 4 bases outside the gene matches.

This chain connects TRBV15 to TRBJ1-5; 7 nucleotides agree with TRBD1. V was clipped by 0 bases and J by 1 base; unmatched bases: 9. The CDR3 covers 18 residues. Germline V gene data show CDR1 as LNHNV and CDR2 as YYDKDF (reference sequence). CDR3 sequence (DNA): TGTGCCACCAGCAGAGATCGAGGGGGCGGGTTAAGCAATCAGCCCCAGCATTTT. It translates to CATSRDRGGGLSNQPQHF.

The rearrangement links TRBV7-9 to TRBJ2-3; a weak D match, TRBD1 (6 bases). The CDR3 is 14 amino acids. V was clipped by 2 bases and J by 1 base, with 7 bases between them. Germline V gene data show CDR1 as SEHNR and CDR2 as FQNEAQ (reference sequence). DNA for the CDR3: TGTGCCAGCAGCTTATACAGGGGCACAGATACGCAGTATTTT. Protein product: CASSLYRGTDTQYF.

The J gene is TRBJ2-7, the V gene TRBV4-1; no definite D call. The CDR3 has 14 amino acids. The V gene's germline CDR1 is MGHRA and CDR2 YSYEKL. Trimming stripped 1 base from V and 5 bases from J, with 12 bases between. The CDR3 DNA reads TGCGCCAGCAGCCAAGGGCCAGGAATAGACGAGCAGTACTTC. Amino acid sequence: CASSQGPGIDEQYF.

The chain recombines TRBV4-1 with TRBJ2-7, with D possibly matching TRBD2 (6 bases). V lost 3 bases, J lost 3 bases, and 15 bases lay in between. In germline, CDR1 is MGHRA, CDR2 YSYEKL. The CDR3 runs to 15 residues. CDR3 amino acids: CASSHQTRGDYEQYF. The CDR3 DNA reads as TGCGCCAGCAGCCATCAGACTAGAGGGGACTACGAGCAGTACTTC.

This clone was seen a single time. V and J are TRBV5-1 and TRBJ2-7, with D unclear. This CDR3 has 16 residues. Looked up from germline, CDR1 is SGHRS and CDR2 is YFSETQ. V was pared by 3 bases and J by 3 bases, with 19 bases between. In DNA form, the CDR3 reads TGCGCCAGCAGCTCGTTTTTGAGGTCGTCCCACTACGAGCAGTACTTC. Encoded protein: CASSSFLRSSHYEQYF.

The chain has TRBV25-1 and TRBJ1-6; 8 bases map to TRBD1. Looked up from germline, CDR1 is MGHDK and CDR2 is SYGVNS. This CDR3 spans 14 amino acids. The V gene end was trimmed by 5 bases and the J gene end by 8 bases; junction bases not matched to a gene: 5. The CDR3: CASSSQGGYSPLHF. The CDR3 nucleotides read TGTGCCAGCAGTTCACAGGGGGGGTATTCACCCCTCCACTTT.

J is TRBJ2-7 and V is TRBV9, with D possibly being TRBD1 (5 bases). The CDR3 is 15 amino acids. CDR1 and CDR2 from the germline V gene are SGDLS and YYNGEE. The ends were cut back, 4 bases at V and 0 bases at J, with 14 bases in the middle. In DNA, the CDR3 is TGTGCCAGCAGCCCGAGACGACAGCCCTCCTACGAGCAGTACTTC. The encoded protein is CASSPRRQPSYEQYF. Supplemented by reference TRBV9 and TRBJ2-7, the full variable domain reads DSGVTQTPKHLITATGQRVTLRCSPRSGDLSVYWYQQSLDQGLQFLIQYYNGEERAKGNILERFSAQQFPDLHSELNLSSLELGDSALYFCASSPRRQPSYEQYFGPGTRLTVT.

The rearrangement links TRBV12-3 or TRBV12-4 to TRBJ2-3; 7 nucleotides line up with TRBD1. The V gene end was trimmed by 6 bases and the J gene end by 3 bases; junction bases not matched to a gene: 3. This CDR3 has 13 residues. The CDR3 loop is CASSQQGTDTQYF. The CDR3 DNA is TGTGCCAGCAGCCAACAGGGGACAGATACGCAGTATTTT.

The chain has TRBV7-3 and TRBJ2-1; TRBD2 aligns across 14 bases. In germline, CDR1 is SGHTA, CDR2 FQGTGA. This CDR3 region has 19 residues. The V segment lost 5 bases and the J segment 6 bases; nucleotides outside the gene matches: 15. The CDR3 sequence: CASSLRTSGGTPRCNEQFF. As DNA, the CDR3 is TGTGCCAGCAGCCTCCGGACTAGCGGGGGGACACCCCGATGCAATGAGCAGTTCTTC.

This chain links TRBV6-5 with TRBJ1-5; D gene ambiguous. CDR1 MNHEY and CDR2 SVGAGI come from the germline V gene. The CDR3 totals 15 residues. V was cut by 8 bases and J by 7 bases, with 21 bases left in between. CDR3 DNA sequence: TGTGCCAGCGTCGTTGGCGGAGGAGATGGGCAGCCCCAGCATTTT. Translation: CASVVGGGDGQPQHF.

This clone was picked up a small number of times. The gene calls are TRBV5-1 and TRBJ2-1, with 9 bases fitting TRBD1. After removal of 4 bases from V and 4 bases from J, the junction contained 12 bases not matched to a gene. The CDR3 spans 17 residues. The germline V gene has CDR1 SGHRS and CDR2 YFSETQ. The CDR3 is CASSPETGTGPYNEQFF. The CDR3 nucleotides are TGCGCCAGCAGCCCCGAAACCGGGACAGGGCCATACAATGAGCAGTTCTTC.

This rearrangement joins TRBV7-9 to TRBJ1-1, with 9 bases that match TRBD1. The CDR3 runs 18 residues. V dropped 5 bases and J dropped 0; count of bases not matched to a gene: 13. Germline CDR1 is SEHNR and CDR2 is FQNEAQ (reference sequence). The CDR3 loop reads CASSTPPGQGRMNTEAFF. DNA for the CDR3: TGTGCCAGCAGCACCCCCCCGGGACAGGGAAGGATGAACACTGAAGCTTTCTTT.

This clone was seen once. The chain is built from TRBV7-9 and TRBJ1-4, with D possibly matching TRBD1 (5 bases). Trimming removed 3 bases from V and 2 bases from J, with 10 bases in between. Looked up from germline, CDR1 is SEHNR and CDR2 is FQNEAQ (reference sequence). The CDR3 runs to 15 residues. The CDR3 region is CASSFQRGTNEKLFF. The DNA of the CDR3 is TGTGCCAGCAGCTTTCAACGGGGGACTAATGAAAAACTGTTTTTT.

CDR3 sequence: CASSRTMWDIQYF. In DNA form, the CDR3 reads TGTGCCAGCAGCCGGACAATGTGGGACATTCAGTACTTC. This chain links TRBV11-2 with TRBJ2-4; maybe TRBD1 (5 bases). The CDR3 runs to 13 residues. CDR1 is SGHAT, CDR2 FQNNGV, per germline. V gave up 5 bases and J gave up 8 bases, with 13 bases separating them.

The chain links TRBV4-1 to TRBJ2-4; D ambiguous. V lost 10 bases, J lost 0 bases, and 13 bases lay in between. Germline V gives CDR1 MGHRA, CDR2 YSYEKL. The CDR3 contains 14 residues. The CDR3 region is CATSEFLAKNIQYF. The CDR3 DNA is TGCGCCACCTCAGAATTCCTAGCCAAAAACATTCAGTACTTC.

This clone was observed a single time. The CDR3, as DNA: TGTGCCAGCTCACGAGAAACAGTAGATTCGAACTATGGCTACACCTTC. As protein: CASSRETVDSNYGYTF. This chain connects TRBV18 to TRBJ1-2; D remains unclear. The CDR3 is 16 residues long. Germline values: CDR1 KGHSH, CDR2 LQKENI. Trimming removed 4 bases at V and 2 bases at J, with 17 bases between. Using reference TRBV18 and TRBJ1-2 for the parts outside the CDR3, the full variable domain is NAGVMQNPRHLVRRRGQEARLRCSPMKGHSHVYWYRQLPEEGLKFMVYLQKENIIDESGMPKERFSAEFPKEGPSILRIQQVVRGDSAAYFCASSRETVDSNYGYTFGSGTRLTVV.

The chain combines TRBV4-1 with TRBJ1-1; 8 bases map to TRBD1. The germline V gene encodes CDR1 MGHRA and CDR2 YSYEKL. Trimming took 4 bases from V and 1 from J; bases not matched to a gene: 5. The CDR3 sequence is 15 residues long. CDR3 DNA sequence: TGCGCCAGCAGCCGGGACGGGACAGGGAACACTGAAGCTTTCTTT. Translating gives CASSRDGTGNTEAFF.

CDR3 DNA: TGTGCCAGCAGCCCCGACCGGACAGGCATTAATTCACCCCTCCACTTT. It translates to CASSPDRTGINSPLHF. The chain links TRBV11-2 to TRBJ1-6, with 7 bases aligning to TRBD1. The CDR3 runs to 16 residues. Germline CDR1 is SGHAT and CDR2 is FQNNGV. J was trimmed by 6 bases and V by 5 bases; bases with no gene match: 10.